The rows below give T cell receptor beta chains drawn from one sample of a study of sequential checkpoint blockade in melanoma. Some clones are missing from TCRdb's copy, which holds only in-frame ones; the method was immunoSEQ multiplex PCR. The table lists some 40,000 clones, roughly 84% of them singletons. Sequenced here: CD8+ T cells sorted from blood (inferred from file names), sampled from a patient given nivolumab and ipilimumab in sequence. The source of these receptors is a human donor with melanoma. CDR3s include the opening cysteine and the closing phenylalanine or tryptophan. Each record gives: V gene, J gene, D gene, CDR3 protein. The D gene is left open where the match is weak.

V gene: TRBV6-5
J gene: TRBJ2-2
D gene: NA
CDR3 protein: CASSNQGPGELFF

V gene: TRBV29-1
J gene: TRBJ2-3
D gene: TRBD1
CDR3 protein: CSVPGQGRTDTQYF

V gene: TRBV4-1
J gene: TRBJ2-7
D gene: NA
CDR3 protein: CASSQVSTYEQYF

V gene: TRBV25-1
J gene: TRBJ1-1
D gene: NA
CDR3 protein: CASSEEGASGTSEAFF

V gene: TRBV11-2
J gene: TRBJ2-1
D gene: NA
CDR3 protein: CASSFSSYNEQFF

V gene: TRBV4-2
J gene: TRBJ2-5
D gene: TRBD2
CDR3 protein: CASSQDWASGPPGETQYF

V gene: TRBV5-1
J gene: TRBJ1-4
D gene: NA
CDR3 protein: CASSPPDSSTNEKLFF

V gene: TRBV27
J gene: TRBJ2-7
D gene: TRBD1
CDR3 protein: CASSLWDRGHEQYF

V gene: TRBV27
J gene: TRBJ2-1
D gene: NA
CDR3 protein: CASEGGNSLNEQFF

V gene: TRBV7-8
J gene: TRBJ1-2
D gene: NA
CDR3 protein: CASSLFGDSGINGYTF

V gene: TRBV7-9
J gene: TRBJ1-1
D gene: TRBD1
CDR3 protein: CASSLVGTGTEAFF

V gene: TRBV7-9
J gene: TRBJ2-2
D gene: NA
CDR3 protein: CASSLFGGLNTGELFF

V gene: TRBV19
J gene: TRBJ2-1
D gene: NA
CDR3 protein: CASSTYRFYNEQFF

V gene: TRBV7-9
J gene: TRBJ2-1
D gene: NA
CDR3 protein: CASSAPPFQGALEQFF

V gene: TRBV29-1
J gene: TRBJ1-3
D gene: NA
CDR3 protein: CSATDYSGNTIYF

V gene: TRBV6-4
J gene: TRBJ1-1
D gene: NA
CDR3 protein: CASSDSMNTEAFF

V gene: TRBV25-1
J gene: TRBJ2-2
D gene: TRBD2
CDR3 protein: CASSATGLAGGPGELFF

V gene: TRBV13
J gene: TRBJ2-4
D gene: NA
CDR3 protein: CASSLGPLTAKNIQYF

V gene: TRBV19
J gene: TRBJ1-1
D gene: NA
CDR3 protein: CASSILRTATEAFF

V gene: TRBV4-3
J gene: TRBJ2-2
D gene: NA
CDR3 protein: CASSALQGHTGELFF

V gene: TRBV10-3
J gene: TRBJ2-1
D gene: NA
CDR3 protein: CAISEVLNEQFF

V gene: TRBV27
J gene: TRBJ2-7
D gene: NA
CDR3 protein: CASSLVGGNPYEQYF

V gene: TRBV28
J gene: TRBJ2-7
D gene: TRBD2
CDR3 protein: CASSQREGRNEQYF

V gene: TRBV7-8
J gene: TRBJ2-1
D gene: TRBD2
CDR3 protein: CASSLRVAGEHYNEQFF

V gene: TRBV2
J gene: TRBJ1-1
D gene: NA
CDR3 protein: CASRQVMNTEAFF

V gene: TRBV7-9
J gene: TRBJ1-4
D gene: TRBD1
CDR3 protein: CASSPWTGYEKLFF

V gene: TRBV6-6
J gene: TRBJ2-1
D gene: NA
CDR3 protein: CASSGRGNEQFF

V gene: TRBV5-6
J gene: TRBJ1-5
D gene: NA
CDR3 protein: CASSLGGGSNQPQHF

V gene: TRBV29-1
J gene: TRBJ2-1
D gene: NA
CDR3 protein: CSSRGHNSYNEQFF

V gene: TRBV19
J gene: TRBJ1-2
D gene: TRBD1
CDR3 protein: CASSYRGKRYGYTF

V gene: TRBV6-5
J gene: TRBJ1-1
D gene: NA
CDR3 protein: CASSYSIRGNTEAFF

V gene: TRBV7-9
J gene: TRBJ1-2
D gene: TRBD1
CDR3 protein: CASSLDYLEGANGYTF

V gene: TRBV4-3
J gene: TRBJ2-2
D gene: TRBD2
CDR3 protein: CASSQDSVYEGGPPTGELFF

V gene: TRBV27
J gene: TRBJ2-7
D gene: NA
CDR3 protein: CASSLSPGSSYEQYF

V gene: TRBV10-3
J gene: TRBJ2-7
D gene: TRBD1
CDR3 protein: CAIRKTGVSYEQYF